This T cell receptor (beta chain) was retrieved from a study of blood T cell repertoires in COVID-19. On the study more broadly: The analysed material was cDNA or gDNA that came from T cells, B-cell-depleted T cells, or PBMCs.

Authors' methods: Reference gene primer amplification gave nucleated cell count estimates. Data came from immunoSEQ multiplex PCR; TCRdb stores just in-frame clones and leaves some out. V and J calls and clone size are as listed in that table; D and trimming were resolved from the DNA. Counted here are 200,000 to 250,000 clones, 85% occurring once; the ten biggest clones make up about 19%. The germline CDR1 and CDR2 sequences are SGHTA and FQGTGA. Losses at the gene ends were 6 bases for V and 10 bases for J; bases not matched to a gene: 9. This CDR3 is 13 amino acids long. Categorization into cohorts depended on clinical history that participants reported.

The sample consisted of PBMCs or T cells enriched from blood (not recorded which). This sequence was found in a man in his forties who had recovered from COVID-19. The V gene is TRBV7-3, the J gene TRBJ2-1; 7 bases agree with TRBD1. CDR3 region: CASSPGTAGEQFF. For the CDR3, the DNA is TGTGCCAGCAGTCCCGGGACAGCTGGAGAGCAGTTCTTC.